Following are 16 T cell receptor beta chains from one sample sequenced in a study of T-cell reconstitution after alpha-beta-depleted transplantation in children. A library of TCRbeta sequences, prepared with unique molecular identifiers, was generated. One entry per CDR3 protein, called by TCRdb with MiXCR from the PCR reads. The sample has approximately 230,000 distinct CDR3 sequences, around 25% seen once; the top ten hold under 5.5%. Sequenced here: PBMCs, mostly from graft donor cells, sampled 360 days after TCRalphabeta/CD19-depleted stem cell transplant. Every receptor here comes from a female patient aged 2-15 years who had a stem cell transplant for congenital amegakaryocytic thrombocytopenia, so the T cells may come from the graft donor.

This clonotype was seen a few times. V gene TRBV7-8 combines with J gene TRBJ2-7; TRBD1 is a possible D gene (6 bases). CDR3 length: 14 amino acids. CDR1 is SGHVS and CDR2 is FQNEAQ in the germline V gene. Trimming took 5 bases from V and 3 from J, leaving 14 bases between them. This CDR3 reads CASSLSTGNYEQYF. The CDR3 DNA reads TGTGCCAGCAGCCTATCGACAGGAAACTACGAGCAGTACTTC.

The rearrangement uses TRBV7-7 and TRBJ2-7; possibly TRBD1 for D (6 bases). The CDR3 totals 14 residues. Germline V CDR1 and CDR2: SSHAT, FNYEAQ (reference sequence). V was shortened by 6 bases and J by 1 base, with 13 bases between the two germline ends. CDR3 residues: CASSTGHGSYEQYF. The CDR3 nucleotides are TGTGCCAGCAGTACGGGACACGGGTCCTACGAGCAGTACTTC.

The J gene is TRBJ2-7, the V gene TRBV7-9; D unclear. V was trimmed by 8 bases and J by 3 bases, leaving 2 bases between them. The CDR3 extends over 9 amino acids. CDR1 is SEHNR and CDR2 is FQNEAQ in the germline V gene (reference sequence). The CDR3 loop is CASGYEQYF. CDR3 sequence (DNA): TGTGCCAGCGGCTACGAGCAGTACTTC. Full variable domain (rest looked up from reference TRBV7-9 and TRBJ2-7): DTGVSQNPRHKITKRGQNVTFRCDPISEHNRLYWYRQTLGQGPEFLTYFQNEAQLEKSRLLSDRFSAERPKGSFSTLEIQRTEQGDSAMYLCASGYEQYFGPGTRLTVT.

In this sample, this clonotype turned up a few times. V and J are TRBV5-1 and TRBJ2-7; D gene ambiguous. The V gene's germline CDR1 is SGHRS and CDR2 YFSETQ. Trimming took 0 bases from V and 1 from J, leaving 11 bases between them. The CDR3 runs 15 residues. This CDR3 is CASSLVPGDSYEQYF. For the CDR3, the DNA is TGCGCCAGCAGCTTGGTCCCAGGTGATTCCTACGAGCAGTACTTC. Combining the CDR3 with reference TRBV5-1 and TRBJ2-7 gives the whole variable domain KAGVTQTPRYLIKTRGQQVTLSCSPISGHRSVSWYQQTPGQGLQFLFEYFSETQRNKGNFPGRFSGRQFSNSRSEMNVSTLELGDSALYLCASSLVPGDSYEQYFGPGTRLTVT.

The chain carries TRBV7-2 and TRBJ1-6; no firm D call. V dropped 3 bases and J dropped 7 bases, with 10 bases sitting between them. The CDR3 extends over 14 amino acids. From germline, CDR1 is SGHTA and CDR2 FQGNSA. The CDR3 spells CASSFSLRNSPLHF. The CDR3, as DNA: TGTGCCAGCAGCTTTAGCCTTCGCAATTCACCCCTCCACTTT.

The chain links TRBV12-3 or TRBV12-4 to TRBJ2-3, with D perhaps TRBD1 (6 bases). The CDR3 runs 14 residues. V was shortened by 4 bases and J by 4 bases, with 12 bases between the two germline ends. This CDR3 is CASSSRSGADTQYF. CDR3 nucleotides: TGTGCCAGCAGTTCCCGGTCAGGGGCAGATACGCAGTATTTT.

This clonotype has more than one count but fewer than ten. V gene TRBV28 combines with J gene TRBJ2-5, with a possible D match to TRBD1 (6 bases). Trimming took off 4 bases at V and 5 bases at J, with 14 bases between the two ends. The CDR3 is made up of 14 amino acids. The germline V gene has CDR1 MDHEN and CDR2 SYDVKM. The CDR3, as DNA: TGTGCCAGCAGTTCTCCCGGGACATTCGAGACCCAGTACTTC. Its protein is CASSSPGTFETQYF. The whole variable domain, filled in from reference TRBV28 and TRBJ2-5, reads DVKVTQSSRYLVKRTGEKVFLECVQDMDHENMFWYRQDPGLGLRLIYFSYDVKMKEKGDIPEGYSVSREKKERFSLILESASTNQTSMYLCASSSPGTFETQYFGPGTRLLVL.

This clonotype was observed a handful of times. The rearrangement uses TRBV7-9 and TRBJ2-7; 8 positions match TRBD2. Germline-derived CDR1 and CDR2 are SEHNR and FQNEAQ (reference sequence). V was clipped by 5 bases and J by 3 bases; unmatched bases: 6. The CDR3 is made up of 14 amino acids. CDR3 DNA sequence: TGTGCCAGCAGCGCCGCCGGGGGGGGCTACGAGCAGTACTTC. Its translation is CASSAAGGGYEQYF.

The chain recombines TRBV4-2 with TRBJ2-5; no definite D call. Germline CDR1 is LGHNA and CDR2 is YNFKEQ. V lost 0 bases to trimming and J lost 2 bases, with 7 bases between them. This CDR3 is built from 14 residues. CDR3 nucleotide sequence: TGTGCCAGCAGCCAAGAGTTCAGACAAGAGACCCAGTACTTC. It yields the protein CASSQEFRQETQYF.

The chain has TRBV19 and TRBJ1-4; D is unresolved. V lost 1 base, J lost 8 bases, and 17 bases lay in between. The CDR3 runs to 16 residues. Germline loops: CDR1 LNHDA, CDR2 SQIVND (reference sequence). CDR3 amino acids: CASSIVGSPAGEKLFF. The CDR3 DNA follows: TGTGCCAGTAGTATAGTCGGAAGTCCGGCCGGGGAAAAACTGTTTTTT.

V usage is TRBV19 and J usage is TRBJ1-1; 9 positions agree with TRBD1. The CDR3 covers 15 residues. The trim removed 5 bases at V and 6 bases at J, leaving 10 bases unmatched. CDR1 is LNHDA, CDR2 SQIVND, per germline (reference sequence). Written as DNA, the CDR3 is TGTGCCAGTAGTCCACAGGGGGCGATGAAATCTGAAGCTTTCTTT. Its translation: CASSPQGAMKSEAFF.

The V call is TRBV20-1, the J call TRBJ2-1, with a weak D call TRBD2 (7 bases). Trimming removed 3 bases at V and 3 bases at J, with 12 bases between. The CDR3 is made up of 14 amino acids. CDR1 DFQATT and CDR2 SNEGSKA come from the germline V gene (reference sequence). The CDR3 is CSASAGAGYNEQFF. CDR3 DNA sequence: TGCAGTGCTAGTGCGGGGGCGGGCTACAATGAGCAGTTCTTC.

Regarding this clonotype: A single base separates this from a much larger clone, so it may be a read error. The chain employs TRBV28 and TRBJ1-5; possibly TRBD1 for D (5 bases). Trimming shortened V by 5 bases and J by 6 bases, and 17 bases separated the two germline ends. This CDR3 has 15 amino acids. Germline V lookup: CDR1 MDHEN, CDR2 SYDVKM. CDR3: CASSPRKGVGQPQHF. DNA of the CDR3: TGTGCCAGCAGTCCACGGAAAGGGGTTGGTCAGCCCCAGCATTTT. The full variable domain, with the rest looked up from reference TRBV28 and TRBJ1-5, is DVKVTQSSRYLVKRTGEKVFLECVQDMDHENMFWYRQDPGLGLRLIYFSYDVKMKEKGDIPEGYSVSREKKERFSLILESASTNQTSMYLCASSPRKGVGQPQHFGDGTRLSIL.

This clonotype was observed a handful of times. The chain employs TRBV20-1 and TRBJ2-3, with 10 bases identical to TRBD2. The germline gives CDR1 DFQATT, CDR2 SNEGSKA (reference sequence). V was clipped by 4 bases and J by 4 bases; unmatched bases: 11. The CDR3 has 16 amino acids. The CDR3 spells CSATLGALAGADTQYF. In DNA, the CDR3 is TGCAGTGCTACCCTAGGTGCCCTAGCGGGGGCAGATACGCAGTATTTT.

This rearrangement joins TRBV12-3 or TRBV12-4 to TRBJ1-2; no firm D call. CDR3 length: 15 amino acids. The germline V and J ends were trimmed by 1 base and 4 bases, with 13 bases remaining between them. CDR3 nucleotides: TGTGCCAGCAGTTTAGGGATGGAGTACCCCTATGGCTACACCTTC. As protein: CASSLGMEYPYGYTF.

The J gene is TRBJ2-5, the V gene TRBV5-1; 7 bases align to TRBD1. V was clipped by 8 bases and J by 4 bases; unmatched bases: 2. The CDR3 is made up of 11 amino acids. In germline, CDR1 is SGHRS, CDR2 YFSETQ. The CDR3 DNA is TGCGCCAGTGCAGGGGGAGAGACCCAGTACTTC. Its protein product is CASAGGETQYF.